The 25 T cell receptor beta chains presented below share a single source sample, sequenced in a study of Ad26.COV2.S vaccination and SARS-CoV-2 variants. As for treatment: around 19 received Ad26.COV2.S at low or high dose, single or two shots; about 5 received placebo; per-sample allocation not given. The investigators took samples on day 63 after the first vaccine or placebo injection. Profiled with immunoSEQ multiplex PCR; TCRdb holds only in-frame clones, not every one. Altogether about 260,000 clones are present, roughly 85% being singletons, with the ten largest covering under 3%. Source: peripheral blood, taken in a trial of Ad26.COV2.S vaccine versus placebo. All receptors derive from a person aged 18 to 65 who received the Ad26.COV2.S COVID-19 vaccine or a placebo.

The CDR3 DNA follows: TGTGCCAGCAGCTTGGGATCAGGGCTGGACGAGCAGTACTTC. As protein: CASSLGSGLDEQYF. This chain connects TRBV5-5 to TRBJ2-7; D is perhaps TRBD1 (5 bases). Trimming left V 0 bases short and J 5 bases short, with 12 bases between. CDR1 is SGHKS, CDR2 YYEKEE, per germline (reference sequence). This CDR3 has 14 residues.

This clone occurred once. The chain is built from TRBV5-4 and TRBJ2-3, with D tentatively TRBD2 (6 bases). With 5 bases removed from V and 6 bases from J, the gap between germline ends came to 16 bases. CDR1 and CDR2 (germline): SGHNT, YYREEE (reference sequence). The CDR3 loop spans 14 amino acids. This chain's CDR3 is CASSPLGGRDTQYF. The CDR3 DNA reads as TGTGCCAGCAGTCCCCTTGGGGGGAGGGATACGCAGTATTTT.

This chain joins TRBV4-1 and TRBJ1-1; a weak D match, TRBD1 (5 bases). Deletions cut 1 base from V and 4 bases from J, with 13 bases between. CDR1 and CDR2 (germline): MGHRA, YSYEKL. This CDR3 contains 15 residues. The CDR3 DNA sequence: TGCGCCAGCAGCCAAGGGAGGGGAGCCGTCACTGAAGCTTTCTTT. Its translation is CASSQGRGAVTEAFF.

A note on this clone: Other DNA sequences in the sample encode the same CDR3. The CDR3 DNA reads as TGTGCCAGTAGCTCCGGTTTGAACACTGAAGCTTTCTTT. Translated, it gives CASSSGLNTEAFF. The chain couples TRBV19 to TRBJ1-1, with D uncertain. Germline V gene data show CDR1 as LNHDA and CDR2 as SQIVND (reference sequence). Trimming took off 6 bases at V and 0 bases at J, with 8 bases between the two ends. The CDR3 totals 13 residues. Full variable domain (rest looked up from reference TRBV19 and TRBJ1-1): DGGITQSPKYLFRKEGQNVTLSCEQNLNHDAMYWYRQDPGQGLRLIYYSQIVNDFQKGDIAEGYSVSREKKESFPLTVTSAQKNPTAFYLCASSSGLNTEAFFGQGTRLTVV.

The chain employs TRBV7-3 and TRBJ2-7; possibly TRBD2 for D (6 bases). This CDR3 contains 14 residues. The ends were cut back, 1 base at V and 2 bases at J, with 9 bases in the middle. The germline V gene encodes CDR1 SGHTA and CDR2 FQGTGA. The CDR3 region has the DNA TGTGCCAGCAGCTTAAAGGCGGGGCCCTACGAGCAGTACGTC. Translating it yields CASSLKAGPYEQYV.

This chain connects TRBV11-2 to TRBJ2-2, with D maybe TRBD2 (5 bases). V lost 4 bases, J lost 4 bases, and 13 bases lay in between. Germline loops: CDR1 SGHAT, CDR2 FQNNGV. This CDR3 has 15 amino acids. In nucleotides, the CDR3 is TGTGCCAGCAGCTGGACTCCAGCTACCACCGGGGAGCTGTTTTTT. The encoded protein is CASSWTPATTGELFF.

This clone came up a few times. This chain connects TRBV6-5 to TRBJ1-6, with D unresolved. Trimming took off 8 bases at V and 6 bases at J, with 14 bases between the two ends. The length of the CDR3 is 14 residues. Germline V gene sequence: CDR1 MNHEY, CDR2 SVGAGI. The CDR3 is CASSPTFTNSPLHF. The CDR3 nucleotides read TGTGCCAGCTCACCAACCTTTACTAATTCACCCCTCCACTTT.

This clone was seen a single time. The V and J genes are TRBV5-6 and TRBJ2-1; 14 positions agree with TRBD2. This CDR3 is built from 17 residues. Germline CDR1 is SGHDT and CDR2 is YYEEEE. With 1 base clipped from V and 8 bases from J, the junction kept 8 bases outside the gene matches. This CDR3 is CASSLLTSGGAADEQFF. CDR3 coding DNA: TGTGCCAGCAGCTTGCTGACTAGCGGGGGGGCAGCGGATGAGCAGTTCTTC.

CDR3 sequence reads: CASSFYAGDSQETQYF. CDR3 nucleotides: TGTGCCAGCAGCTTCTATGCCGGGGACAGCCAAGAGACCCAGTACTTC. This chain connects TRBV5-8 to TRBJ2-5, with TRBD1 matching over 7 bases. Germline assignment: CDR1 SGHTS and CDR2 YDEGEE. The CDR3 loop spans 16 amino acids. V was clipped by 2 bases and J by 1 base; unmatched bases: 8. The whole variable domain, remainder taken from reference TRBV5-8 and TRBJ2-5, is EAGVTQSPTHLIKTRGQQATLRCSPISGHTSVYWYQQALGLGLQFLLWYDEGEERNRGNFPPRFSGRQFPNYSSELNVNALELEDSALYLCASSFYAGDSQETQYFGPGTRLLVL.

V and J are TRBV5-6 and TRBJ2-1; TRBD2 matches at 7 bases. Germline V CDR1 and CDR2: SGHDT, YYEEEE. The CDR3 is made up of 13 amino acids. The ends lost 4 bases at V and 8 bases at J; junction bases unmatched: 6. CDR3 sequence reads: CASSPGRGDEQFF. The DNA of the CDR3 is TGTGCCAGCAGCCCGGGGAGGGGCGATGAGCAGTTCTTC.

A single count supports this clone. This CDR3 is CASSEIQVSKNIQYF. The CDR3 bases are TGTGCCAGCAGTGAAATCCAGGTATCCAAAAACATTCAGTACTTC. The chain uses TRBV6-1 and TRBJ2-4; D remains unclear. Germline values: CDR1 MNHNS, CDR2 SASEGT. The CDR3 totals 15 residues. Trimming left V 2 bases short and J 2 bases short, with 10 bases between.

The chain uses TRBV5-4 and TRBJ2-2, with TRBD2 matching over 11 bases. V shed 2 bases and J 6 bases; nucleotides not matched to a gene: 9. CDR3 length equals 17 residues. The germline V gene has CDR1 SGHNT and CDR2 YYREEE (reference sequence). The CDR3 DNA sequence: TGTGCCAGCAGCTTCAATGGCCTAGCGGGAGGATCCGGGGAGCTGTTTTTT. Translating gives CASSFNGLAGGSGELFF.

This clone was counted between two and nine times. The chain employs TRBV11-1 and TRBJ1-5; a weak D match, TRBD1 (5 bases). This CDR3 region has 13 residues. Per the germline V gene, CDR1 is SGHAT and CDR2 is FQDESV (reference sequence). V lost 3 bases to trimming and J lost 7 bases, with 10 bases between them. CDR3 sequence: CASSLDRGQPQHF. The CDR3 nucleotides are TGTGCCAGCAGCTTGGACCGGGGGCAGCCCCAGCATTTT.

The chain carries TRBV4-3 and TRBJ2-7, with 8 bases matching TRBD1. This CDR3 has 18 amino acids. Germline V CDR1 and CDR2: LGHNA, YSLEER. After removal of 1 base from V and 2 bases from J, the junction contained 13 bases not matched to a gene. The CDR3 DNA reads TGCGCCAGCAGCCAAGTTGCCCAGGGGGCGGAGGAGGCCTACGAGCAGTACTTC. Its protein is CASSQVAQGAEEAYEQYF.

This clone is medium-sized within its sample. The chain combines TRBV9 with TRBJ2-1; D call uncertain. CDR3 length: 12 amino acids. Germline V lookup: CDR1 SGDLS, CDR2 YYNGEE. The ends were cut back, 0 bases at V and 5 bases at J, with 3 bases in the middle. The CDR3 DNA reads TGTGCCAGCAGCGTAGTGCACAATGAGCAGTTCTTC. This encodes CASSVVHNEQFF.

This rearrangement joins TRBV24-1 to TRBJ1-5, with D perhaps matching TRBD1 (6 bases). The CDR3 totals 15 residues. V was clipped by 9 bases and J by 2 bases, with 16 bases between them. Looked up from germline, CDR1 is KGHDR and CDR2 is SFDVKD. This CDR3 is CATQGGGAGNQPQHF. The CDR3 DNA reads as TGTGCCACCCAGGGAGGGGGGGCGGGCAATCAGCCCCAGCATTTT.

For this clone: Other nucleotide sequences from this sample produce the same CDR3. The chain couples TRBV5-1 to TRBJ2-2; 7 nucleotides agree with TRBD1. The junction had 3 bases not matched to a gene; V was cut back by 2 bases and J by 2 bases. This CDR3 contains 15 residues. Per germline, CDR1 SGHRS and CDR2 YFSETQ. The DNA for the CDR3 is TGCGCCAGCAGCTTCGGGACAGAAAACACCGGGGAGCTGTTTTTT. As protein: CASSFGTENTGELFF. Filled out from reference TRBV5-1 and TRBJ2-2, the complete variable domain reads KAGVTQTPRYLIKTRGQQVTLSCSPISGHRSVSWYQQTPGQGLQFLFEYFSETQRNKGNFPGRFSGRQFSNSRSEMNVSTLELGDSALYLCASSFGTENTGELFFGEGSRLTVL.

The chain recombines TRBV18 with TRBJ2-3, with 7 bases identical to TRBD1. The CDR3 has 14 amino acids. Trimming removed 3 bases from V and 2 bases from J; junction bases left unmatched: 2. Germline CDR1 reads KGHSH; CDR2 reads LQKENI. CDR3 sequence reads: CASSPDRTTDTQYF. The CDR3 DNA reads as TGTGCCAGCTCACCGGACAGGACCACAGATACGCAGTATTTT.

V gene TRBV4-3 combines with J gene TRBJ1-2, with 7 bases identical to TRBD1. This CDR3 contains 17 residues. In germline, CDR1 is LGHNA, CDR2 YSLEER. V lost 1 base and J lost 1; bases outside the gene matches: 9. The CDR3 region is CASSQGDEDRINYGYTF. CDR3 sequence (DNA): TGCGCCAGCAGCCAAGGGGATGAGGACAGGATTAACTATGGCTACACCTTC.

The chain is built from TRBV7-2 and TRBJ2-6; 7 bases map to TRBD1. The V gene's germline CDR1 is SGHTA and CDR2 FQGNSA. The CDR3 contains 17 residues. Trimming at V came to 6 bases and at J to 0 bases, leaving 8 bases not matched to a gene. CDR3 sequence reads: CASRAPGQSSGANVLTF. CDR3 DNA: TGTGCCAGCAGGGCGCCGGGACAGAGCTCTGGGGCCAACGTCCTGACTTTC.

This chain joins TRBV7-2 and TRBJ2-3; 8 bases are a match to TRBD2. Per the germline V gene, CDR1 is SGHTA and CDR2 is FQGNSA. J was trimmed by 7 bases and V by 6 bases; bases with no gene match: 9. This CDR3 is built from 14 residues. The CDR3 reads CASSSSGGPYTQYF. The CDR3 nucleotides read TGTGCCAGCAGTTCCTCGGGGGGGCCCTATACGCAGTATTTT.

CDR3 in DNA: TGTGCCAGCAGTTACTCGGGGGAAGCAAGAGGCTACACCTTC. This gives the protein CASSYSGEARGYTF. The rearrangement joins TRBV6-5 to TRBJ1-2; TRBD1 is a possible D gene (5 bases). The CDR3 length is 14 residues. Germline CDR1 and CDR2: MNHEY and SVGAGI. V dropped 0 bases and J dropped 8 bases, with 13 bases sitting between them.

To note about this clone: Compared with germline, one end of the junction differs, possibly owing to a read error. The rearrangement uses TRBV5-1 and TRBJ2-7, with 10 positions matching TRBD1. The CDR3 loop spans 15 amino acids. Germline CDR1 is SGHRS and CDR2 is YFSETQ. The DNA of the CDR3 is TGCGTCAGCAGCCCCGGGACAGGGGTGTTTCACGAGCAGTACTTC. Its translation is CVSSPGTGVFHEQYF.

This clone was counted once. The chain links TRBV5-6 to TRBJ1-6; maybe TRBD1 (5 bases). V dropped 0 bases and J dropped 10 bases, with 17 bases sitting between them. Per germline, CDR1 SGHDT and CDR2 YYEEEE. The CDR3 extends over 16 amino acids. In nucleotides, the CDR3 is TGTGCCAGCAGCTTGGACAGGTTACCTTACGGATCACCCCTCCACTTT. Protein product: CASSLDRLPYGSPLHF.

This chain joins TRBV19 and TRBJ1-4; D is perhaps TRBD1 (5 bases). Trimming took 4 bases from V and 5 from J, leaving 14 bases between them. The length of the CDR3 is 15 residues. Germline CDR1 and CDR2: LNHDA and SQIVND (reference sequence). CDR3: CASSSQQASNEKLFF. Here the CDR3 DNA reads TGTGCCAGTAGTAGCCAACAGGCGAGCAATGAAAAACTGTTTTTT.